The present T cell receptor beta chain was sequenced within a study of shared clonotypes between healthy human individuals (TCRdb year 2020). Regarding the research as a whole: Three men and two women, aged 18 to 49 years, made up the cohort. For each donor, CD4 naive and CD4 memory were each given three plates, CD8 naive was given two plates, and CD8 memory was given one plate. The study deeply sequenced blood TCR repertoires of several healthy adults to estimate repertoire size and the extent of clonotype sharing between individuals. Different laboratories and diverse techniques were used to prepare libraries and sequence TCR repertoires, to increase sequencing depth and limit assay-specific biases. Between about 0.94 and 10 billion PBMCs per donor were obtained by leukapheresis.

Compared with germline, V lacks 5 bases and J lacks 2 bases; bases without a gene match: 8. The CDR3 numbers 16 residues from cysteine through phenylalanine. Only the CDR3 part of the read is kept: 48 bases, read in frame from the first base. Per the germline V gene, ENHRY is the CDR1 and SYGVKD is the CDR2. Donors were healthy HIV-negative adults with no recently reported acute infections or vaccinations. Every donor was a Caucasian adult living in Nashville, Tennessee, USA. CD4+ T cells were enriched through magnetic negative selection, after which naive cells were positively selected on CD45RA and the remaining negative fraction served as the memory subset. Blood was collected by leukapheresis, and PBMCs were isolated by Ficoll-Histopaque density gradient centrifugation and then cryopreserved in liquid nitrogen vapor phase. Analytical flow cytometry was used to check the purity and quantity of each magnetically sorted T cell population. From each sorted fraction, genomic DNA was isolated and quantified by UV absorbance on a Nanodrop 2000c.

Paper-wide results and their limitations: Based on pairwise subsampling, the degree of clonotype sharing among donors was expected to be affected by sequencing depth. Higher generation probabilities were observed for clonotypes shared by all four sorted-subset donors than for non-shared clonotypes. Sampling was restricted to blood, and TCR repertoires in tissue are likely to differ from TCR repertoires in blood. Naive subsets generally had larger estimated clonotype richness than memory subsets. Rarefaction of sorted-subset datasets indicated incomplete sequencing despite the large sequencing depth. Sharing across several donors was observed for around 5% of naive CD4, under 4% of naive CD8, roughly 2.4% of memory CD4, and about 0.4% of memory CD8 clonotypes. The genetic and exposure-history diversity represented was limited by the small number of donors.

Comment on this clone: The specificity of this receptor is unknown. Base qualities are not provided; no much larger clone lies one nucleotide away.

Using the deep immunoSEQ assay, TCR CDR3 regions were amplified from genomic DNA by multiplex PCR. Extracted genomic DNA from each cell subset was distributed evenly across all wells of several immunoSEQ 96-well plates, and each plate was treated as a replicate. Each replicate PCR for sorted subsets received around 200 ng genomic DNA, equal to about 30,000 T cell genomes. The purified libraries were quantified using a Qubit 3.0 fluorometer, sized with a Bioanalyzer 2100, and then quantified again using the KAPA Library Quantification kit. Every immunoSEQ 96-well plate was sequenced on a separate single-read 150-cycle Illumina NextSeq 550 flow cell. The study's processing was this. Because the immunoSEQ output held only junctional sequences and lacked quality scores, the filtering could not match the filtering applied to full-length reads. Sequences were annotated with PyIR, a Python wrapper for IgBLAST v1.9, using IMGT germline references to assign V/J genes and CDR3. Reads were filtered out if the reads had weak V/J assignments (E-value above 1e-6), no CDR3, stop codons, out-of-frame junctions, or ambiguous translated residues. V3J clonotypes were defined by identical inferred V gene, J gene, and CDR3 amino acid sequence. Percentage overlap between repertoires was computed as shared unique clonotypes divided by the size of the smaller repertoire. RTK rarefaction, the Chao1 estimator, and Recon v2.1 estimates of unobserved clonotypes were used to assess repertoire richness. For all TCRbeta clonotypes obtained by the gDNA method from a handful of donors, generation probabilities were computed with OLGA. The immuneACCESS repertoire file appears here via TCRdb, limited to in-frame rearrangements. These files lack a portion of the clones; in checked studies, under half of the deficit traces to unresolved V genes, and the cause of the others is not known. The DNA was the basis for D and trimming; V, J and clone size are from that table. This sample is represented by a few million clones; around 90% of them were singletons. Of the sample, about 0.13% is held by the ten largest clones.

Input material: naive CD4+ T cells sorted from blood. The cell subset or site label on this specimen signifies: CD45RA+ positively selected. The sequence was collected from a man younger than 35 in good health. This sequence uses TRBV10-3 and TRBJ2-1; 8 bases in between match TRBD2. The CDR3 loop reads CAISKMTSATYNEQFF. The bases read TGTGCCATCAGTAAGATGACTAGCGCGACCTACAATGAGCAGTTCTTC.